The 14 T cell receptor beta chains in this list originate from one sample, sequenced in a study of T-cell reconstitution after alpha-beta-depleted transplantation in children. Unique molecular identifiers were incorporated when the TCRbeta library was constructed. TCRdb re-called the PCR reads with MiXCR, one entry per CDR3 protein. The sample holds hundreds of thousands of distinct CDR3 sequences; roughly 13% are singletons and the top ten take 0.65% to 0.9%. The sequenced sample was PBMCs, obtained before TCRalphabeta/CD19-depleted stem cell transplant. These receptors all stem from a girl aged 2 to 10 with congenital amegakaryocytic thrombocytopenia, due to receive a stem cell transplant.

About this clonotype: Given a much more abundant clone one base away, this may be a read error. This chain connects TRBV28 to TRBJ1-2, with D unclear. This CDR3 is built from 14 residues. Per the germline V gene, CDR1 is MDHEN and CDR2 is SYDVKM. CDR3: CASSFVPFNYGDTF. The CDR3 coding sequence is TGTGCCAGCAGTTTTGTGCCCTTTAACTATGGCGACACCTTC.

In its sample, this clonotype was seen a few times. This chain uses TRBV29-1 with TRBJ1-1, with a possible D match to TRBD1 (5 bases). The CDR3 extends over 16 amino acids. From germline, CDR1 is SQVTM and CDR2 ANQGSEA. The V and J ends lost 6 bases and 1 base respectively, with 21 bases between them. Here the CDR3 reads CSVRAVVGASNTEAFF. The DNA for the CDR3 is TGCAGCGTGCGGGCGGTGGTAGGGGCTTCGAACACTGAAGCTTTCTTT.

This clonotype has a count of ten or more. This chain joins TRBV15 and TRBJ1-1; TRBD1 might be the D (5 bases). There are 17 residues in the CDR3. Germline V lookup: CDR1 LNHNV, CDR2 YYDKDF (reference sequence). V dropped 0 bases and J dropped 7 bases, with 21 bases sitting between them. The CDR3 DNA reads TGTGCCACCAGCAGAGATGGTGTCAGGACACCCGTATTTGAAGCTTTCTTT. Its protein is CATSRDGVRTPVFEAFF.

Many counts were recorded for this clonotype. The gene calls are TRBV7-2 and TRBJ2-7, with D maybe TRBD2 (6 bases). V dropped 3 bases and J dropped 2 bases, with 11 bases sitting between them. In germline, CDR1 is SGHTA, CDR2 FQGNSA. CDR3 length: 14 amino acids. CDR3 loop: CASSFDRGTYEQYF. CDR3 bases: TGTGCCAGCAGCTTCGATCGCGGGACCTACGAGCAGTACTTC.

In this sample, this clonotype turned up many times. The chain carries TRBV20-1 and TRBJ2-2, with TRBD1 matching 8 bases. CDR1 is DFQATT and CDR2 is SNEGSKA in the germline V gene (reference sequence). The CDR3 runs 16 residues. The junction had 8 bases not matched to a gene; V was cut back by 3 bases and J by 2 bases. The CDR3 reads CSASARDRPNTGELFF. The CDR3 DNA follows: TGCAGTGCTAGCGCACGGGACAGGCCTAACACCGGGGAGCTGTTTTTT.

This clonotype appeared many times. This chain uses TRBV20-1 with TRBJ2-5, with 12 positions matching TRBD2. Losses at the gene ends were 2 bases for V and 4 bases for J; bases not matched to a gene: 2. The CDR3 is 14 residues long. In germline, CDR1 is DFQATT, CDR2 SNEGSKA (reference sequence). DNA for the CDR3: TGCAGTGCTAGACCGGGACTAGCGGGAGAGACCCAGTACTTC. Residues: CSARPGLAGETQYF.

As for this clonotype: Being one base from a much bigger clone, this may be a read error. The chain links TRBV7-9 to TRBJ2-7; tentative D call: TRBD2 (6 bases). CDR3 length: 15 residues. Germline CDR1 SEHNR, CDR2 FQNEAQ (reference sequence). CDR3 loop: CASSHSGGVAYEPYF. In nucleotides, the CDR3 is TGTGCCAGCAGCCATAGCGGTGGTGTGGCCTACGAGCCGTACTTC.

This clonotype was counted a few times. The chain links TRBV18 to TRBJ1-2; D not resolved. The CDR3 runs 14 residues. V was clipped by 3 bases and J by 3 bases, with 11 bases between them. The germline CDR1 and CDR2 sequences are KGHSH and LQKENI. DNA for the CDR3: TGTGCCAGCTCACCGGGTGCAGGAGACTATGGCTACACCTTC. Amino acid sequence: CASSPGAGDYGYTF.

The V gene is TRBV5-5, the J gene TRBJ2-1; D ambiguous. This CDR3 has 15 residues. The germline V and J ends were trimmed by 4 bases and 7 bases, with 18 bases remaining between them. CDR1 is SGHKS and CDR2 is YYEKEE in the germline V gene (reference sequence). Here the CDR3 reads CASSPRVWASNEQFF. CDR3 coding DNA: TGTGCCAGCAGCCCCCGGGTTTGGGCAAGTAATGAGCAGTTCTTC.

This chain uses TRBV5-1 with TRBJ2-7, with D tentatively TRBD2 (8 bases). There are 15 residues in the CDR3. Germline CDR1 SGHRS, CDR2 YFSETQ. V lost 0 bases and J lost 4, with 14 bases in between. The CDR3 nucleotides read TGCGCCAGCAGCTTGGTAGCGGGACAGAGGTACGAGCAGTACTTC. Amino acid sequence: CASSLVAGQRYEQYF.

The sample holds many counts of this clonotype. V and J are TRBV4-1 and TRBJ2-4; 9 nucleotides align to TRBD1. Looked up from germline, CDR1 is MGHRA and CDR2 is YSYEKL. This CDR3 is built from 11 residues. J gave up 15 bases and V 5 bases, and 5 bases lay outside the gene matches. The DNA for the CDR3 is TGCGCCAGCAGCACACAGGGGGCTCTGTACTTC. It specifies CASSTQGALYF.

This clonotype was picked up many times. CDR3 in amino acids: CASSPTPIVHNEQFF. CDR3 nucleotide sequence: TGCGCCAGCAGCCCGACACCAATCGTCCACAATGAGCAGTTCTTC. The chain links TRBV5-1 to TRBJ2-1; unclear D gene. CDR3 size: 15 residues. Between the trimmed V and J ends, which lost 4 bases and 5 bases, there was a span of 16 bases. In germline, CDR1 is SGHRS, CDR2 YFSETQ.

J is TRBJ2-1 and V is TRBV19; D may correspond to TRBD1 or TRBD2 (5 bases each). The CDR3 is made up of 12 amino acids. The V gene's germline CDR1 is LNHDA and CDR2 SQIVND (reference sequence). V was pared by 8 bases and J by 8 bases, with 13 bases between. CDR3 sequence reads: CASSGWDHEQFF. In DNA form, the CDR3 reads TGTGCCAGTTCGGGTTGGGACCATGAGCAGTTCTTC.

This clonotype has a count of ten or more. This chain uses TRBV15 with TRBJ2-1, with 7 bases lining up with TRBD2. Trimming took 0 bases from V and 6 from J; bases not matched to a gene: 5. Germline V gene sequence: CDR1 LNHNV, CDR2 YYDKDF (reference sequence). The CDR3 consists of 15 residues. The CDR3: CATSRESGTINEQFF. CDR3 nucleotides: TGTGCCACCAGCAGAGAAAGCGGGACCATCAATGAGCAGTTCTTC.